A single sample is the source of the 4 T cell receptor beta chains below, sequenced in a study of cytomegalovirus exposure and HLA in healthy donors. The PCR employed 60 Vbeta primers together with 13 Jbeta primers. The repertoire was sequenced with immunoSEQ multiplex PCR; TCRdb's copy has only in-frame clones and lacks some. The sample lists fewer than 150,000 clones, 65% to 85% occurring once. The specimen sequenced was PBMCs. These receptors all come from a man aged 50 to 60 in good health and CMV-seronegative.

In this sample, this clone turned up once. This sequence joins TRBV11-2 and TRBJ2-2; tentative D call: TRBD1 (6 bases). CDR3 length equals 16 residues. Trimming removed 0 bases at V and 6 bases at J, with 14 bases between. Germline V gene lookup returns CDR1 SGHAT and CDR2 FQNNGV. The CDR3 loop reads CASSLDLNRVAGELFF. The CDR3 DNA follows: TGTGCCAGCAGCTTAGATCTTAACAGGGTGGCCGGGGAGCTGTTTTTT.

CDR3 in amino acids: CASSPHPRAGGPGETQYF. CDR3 DNA: TGTGCCAGCAGCCCGCACCCCAGAGCGGGAGGGCCGGGGGAGACCCAGTACTTC. The V call is TRBV7-3, the J call TRBJ2-5, with 10 positions matching TRBD2. The CDR3 totals 18 residues. The V segment lost 5 bases and the J segment 5 bases; nucleotides outside the gene matches: 17. Germline loops: CDR1 SGHTA, CDR2 FQGTGA.

The chain joins TRBV2 to TRBJ2-7; possible D gene TRBD2, 6 bases. CDR1 is SNHLY and CDR2 is FYNNEI in the germline V gene. The V end was cut by 6 bases, the J end by 0 bases, with 12 bases between. The CDR3 covers 14 residues. CDR3 nucleotides: TGTGCCAGCAGGGCTCGGGGGAGCTCCTACGAGCAGTACTTC. Amino acids: CASRARGSSYEQYF.

V is TRBV27 and J is TRBJ1-1; D is unresolved. The CDR3 covers 14 residues. Trimming cost V 8 bases and J 4 bases, with 17 bases left between them. The germline V gene encodes CDR1 MNHEY and CDR2 SMNVEV (reference sequence). The CDR3 loop is CASSLRRVGTEAFF. In DNA form, the CDR3 reads TGTGCCAGCTCCCTGCGAAGAGTTGGCACTGAAGCTTTCTTT.